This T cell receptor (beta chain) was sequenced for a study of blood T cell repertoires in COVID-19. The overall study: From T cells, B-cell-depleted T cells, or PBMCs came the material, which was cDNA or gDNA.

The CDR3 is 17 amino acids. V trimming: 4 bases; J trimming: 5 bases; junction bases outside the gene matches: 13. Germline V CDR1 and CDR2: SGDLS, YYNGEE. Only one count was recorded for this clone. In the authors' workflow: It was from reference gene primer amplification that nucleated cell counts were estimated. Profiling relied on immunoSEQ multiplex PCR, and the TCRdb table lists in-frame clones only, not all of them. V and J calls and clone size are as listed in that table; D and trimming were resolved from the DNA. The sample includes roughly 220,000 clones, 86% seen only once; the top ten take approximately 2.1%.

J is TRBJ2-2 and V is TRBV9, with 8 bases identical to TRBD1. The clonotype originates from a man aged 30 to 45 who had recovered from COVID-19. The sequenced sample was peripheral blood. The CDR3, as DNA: TGTGCCAGCAGCCTAAGACCTGGACAGGGTCTTACCGGGGAGCTGTTTTTT. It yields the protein CASSLRPGQGLTGELFF. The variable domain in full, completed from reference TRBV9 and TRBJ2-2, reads DSGVTQTPKHLITATGQRVTLRCSPRSGDLSVYWYQQSLDQGLQFLIQYYNGEERAKGNILERFSAQQFPDLHSELNLSSLELGDSALYFCASSLRPGQGLTGELFFGEGSRLTVL.